One and the same sample provided the 20 T cell receptor beta chains below, sequenced in a study of cytomegalovirus exposure and HLA in healthy donors. Vbeta (60) and Jbeta (13) primers were used in the PCR. Libraries were prepared by immunoSEQ multiplex PCR; TCRdb keeps only in-frame clonotypes and omits some of them. Of under 200,000 clones listed, roughly 80% were seen once; the top ten hold 3.8%. Sequencing was done on a sample of PBMCs. The receptor set was obtained from a man aged 45-65 years in good health and CMV-seronegative.

This chain links TRBV9 with TRBJ1-1, with a possible D match to TRBD1 (6 bases). Trimming took 0 bases from V and 10 from J, leaving 19 bases between them. Germline assignment: CDR1 SGDLS and CDR2 YYNGEE. This CDR3 is built from 15 residues. CDR3 DNA: TGTGCCAGCAGCGTAGTACCACCTCCAGGGGCGCGAGCTTTCTTT. Its translation is CASSVVPPPGARAFF.

The sample holds one count of this clone. The CDR3 here is CASSLAQGSTEAFF. The CDR3 DNA reads TGTGCCAGCAGTTTAGCACAGGGGAGCACTGAAGCTTTCTTT. The chain is built from TRBV27 and TRBJ1-1, with 7 bases that match TRBD1. CDR3 size: 14 residues. V lost 2 bases to trimming and J lost 4 bases; unmatched junction nucleotides: 4. CDR1 and CDR2 (germline): MNHEY, SMNVEV (reference sequence).

The chain couples TRBV4-1 to TRBJ2-2, with D tentatively TRBD2 (7 bases). The CDR3 sequence is 16 residues long. V lost 4 bases, J lost 5 bases, and 17 bases lay in between. Germline-derived CDR1 and CDR2 are MGHRA and YSYEKL. In nucleotides, the CDR3 is TGCGCCAGCAGCCTCCGAGGGGGGGAGAGGACCGGGGAGCTGTTTTTT. Translation gives CASSLRGGERTGELFF.

The V call is TRBV5-1, the J call TRBJ2-7; TRBD1 matches at 7 bases. Germline trimming cut 0 bases from V and 5 bases from J; bases unmatched to any gene: 8. The CDR3 extends over 15 amino acids. CDR1 and CDR2 (germline): SGHRS, YFSETQ. CDR3 DNA sequence: TGCGCCAGCAGCTTGGAAGGGGGCCGGGGTAACGAGCAGTACTTC. Translation gives CASSLEGGRGNEQYF.

This chain links TRBV7-3 with TRBJ1-5; D is perhaps TRBD1 (5 bases). Trimming took off 5 bases at V and 4 bases at J, with 15 bases between the two ends. CDR3 length: 15 residues. CDR1 and CDR2 from the germline V gene are SGHTA and FQGTGA. The CDR3 spells CASSPAGGQNQPQHF. CDR3 DNA sequence: TGTGCCAGCAGCCCAGCCGGGGGTCAAAATCAGCCCCAGCATTTT.

This chain links TRBV7-2 with TRBJ1-2; D possibly corresponds to TRBD1 (6 bases). The CDR3 length is 18 residues. The germline V gene has CDR1 SGHTA and CDR2 FQGNSA. Trimming removed 6 bases from V and 7 bases from J, with 30 bases in between. CDR3 residues: CASSRQDLSLGRKGGYTF. In DNA form, the CDR3 reads TGTGCCAGCAGTCGACAGGACCTGAGCCTCGGACGTAAGGGTGGCTACACCTTC.

V gene TRBV6-5 combines with J gene TRBJ2-1, with 10 bases fitting TRBD2. CDR3 length equals 15 residues. V lost 0 bases and J lost 9; bases outside the gene matches: 5. CDR1 MNHEY and CDR2 SVGAGI come from the germline V gene. In DNA, the CDR3 is TGTGCCAGCAGTTACTCTAGCGGGGGGCTCGGTGAGCAGTTCTTC. It specifies CASSYSSGGLGEQFF.

This clone was found once. This specimen includes other DNA sequences encoding the same CDR3. This chain links TRBV7-3 with TRBJ2-3; 8 bases agree with TRBD2. After removal of 6 bases from V and 2 bases from J, the junction contained 7 bases not matched to a gene. The CDR3 spans 15 residues. Germline CDR1 and CDR2: SGHTA and FQGTGA. CDR3 nucleotides: TGTGCCAGCAGTCCGGGACTAGGGATCACAGATACGCAGTATTTT. It is translated as CASSPGLGITDTQYF.

This sequence joins TRBV9 and TRBJ2-6; TRBD2 aligns across 9 bases. The germline CDR1 and CDR2 sequences are SGDLS and YYNGEE. With 0 bases clipped from V and 2 bases from J, the junction kept 3 bases outside the gene matches. The CDR3 has 17 amino acids. The CDR3 loop is CASSVGLAGAGANVLTF. The CDR3 coding sequence is TGTGCCAGCAGCGTAGGATTAGCGGGGGCTGGGGCCAACGTCCTGACTTTC. The variable domain in full, with the rest retrieved from reference TRBV9 and TRBJ2-6, is DSGVTQTPKHLITATGQRVTLRCSPRSGDLSVYWYQQSLDQGLQFLIQYYNGEERAKGNILERFSAQQFPDLHSELNLSSLELGDSALYFCASSVGLAGAGANVLTFGAGSRLTVL.

V gene TRBV27 combines with J gene TRBJ2-5; 8 bases fit TRBD1. The DNA matches TRBJ2-7 better at its end, which makes the J call doubtful. This CDR3 contains 14 residues. Germline-derived CDR1 and CDR2 are MNHEY and SMNVEV (reference sequence). CDR3 DNA sequence: TGTGCCAGCAGCCGGGACAGGACCTCCCCCGAGCAGTACTTC. Translating gives CASSRDRTSPEQYF.

The chain employs TRBV5-6 and TRBJ1-2, with TRBD1 identical over 9 bases. Germline CDR1 is SGHDT and CDR2 is YYEEEE. The CDR3 sequence is 14 residues long. After removal of 3 bases from V and 4 bases from J, the junction contained 4 bases not matched to a gene. The CDR3 loop is CASSSGDRVYGYTF. DNA of the CDR3: TGTGCCAGCAGCTCGGGGGACAGGGTCTATGGCTACACCTTC.

This clone showed up just a few times. The rearrangement joins TRBV12-5 to TRBJ2-5; TRBD2 is a possible D gene (5 bases). Germline V gene data show CDR1 as LGHNT and CDR2 as FRNRAP. Trimming stripped 6 bases from V and 3 bases from J, with 11 bases between. CDR3 size: 13 residues. The CDR3 protein is CASGRLGEETQYF. The CDR3 bases are TGTGCTAGTGGGAGGCTGGGAGAAGAGACCCAGTACTTC.

The V gene is TRBV4-1, the J gene TRBJ2-3; D not certain. V lost 3 bases and J lost 4, with 11 bases in between. The V gene's germline CDR1 is MGHRA and CDR2 YSYEKL. The CDR3 loop spans 14 amino acids. DNA of the CDR3: TGCGCCAGCAGCCACGGTCTAGTCGCAGATACGCAGTATTTT. Its protein is CASSHGLVADTQYF.

CDR3 DNA sequence: TGTGCCAGCAGCTTTGCCAGCGGGTTCTACGAGCAGTACTTC. It encodes CASSFASGFYEQYF. This chain connects TRBV5-6 to TRBJ2-7; possible D gene TRBD2, 6 bases. The CDR3 is 14 residues long. Germline CDR1 reads SGHDT; CDR2 reads YYEEEE. Trimming stripped 2 bases from V and 3 bases from J, with 12 bases between.

V is TRBV7-9 and J is TRBJ1-1; a weak D match, TRBD1 (6 bases). The germline V and J ends were trimmed by 5 bases and 1 base, with 8 bases remaining between them. The CDR3 spans 13 residues. From germline, CDR1 is SEHNR and CDR2 FQNEAQ (reference sequence). CDR3 nucleotide sequence: TGTGCCAGCAGCGCGACAGGGAACACTGAAGCTTTCTTT. Protein: CASSATGNTEAFF. The full variable domain, with the rest looked up from reference TRBV7-9 and TRBJ1-1, is DTGVSQNPRHKITKRGQNVTFRCDPISEHNRLYWYRQTLGQGPEFLTYFQNEAQLEKSRLLSDRFSAERPKGSFSTLEIQRTEQGDSAMYLCASSATGNTEAFFGQGTRLTVV.

The chain joins TRBV13 to TRBJ2-3; TRBD2 matches 8 bases. Germline CDR1 reads PRHDT; CDR2 reads FYEKMQ (reference sequence). Germline trimming cut 1 base from V and 6 bases from J; bases unmatched to any gene: 9. CDR3 length: 16 amino acids. The chain's CDR3 is CASSLVGSGVHDTQYF. The CDR3 DNA is TGTGCCAGCAGCTTAGTGGGTAGCGGGGTTCACGATACGCAGTATTTT.

The V call is TRBV7-8, the J call TRBJ2-5; TRBD2 is a possible D gene (7 bases). The V end was cut by 2 bases, the J end by 5 bases, with 15 bases between. CDR1 SGHVS and CDR2 FQNEAQ come from the germline V gene. This CDR3 comprises 15 residues. The CDR3 here is CASSLWGGGPETQYF. DNA of the CDR3: TGTGCCAGCAGCTTATGGGGCGGGGGCCCGGAGACCCAGTACTTC.

This chain links TRBV4-3 with TRBJ1-5; tentatively, D is TRBD1 (5 bases). The CDR3 covers 13 residues. With 8 bases removed from V and 2 bases from J, the gap between germline ends came to 10 bases. The germline V gene has CDR1 LGHNA and CDR2 YSLEER. The CDR3 nucleotides are TGCGCCAGCTCCGGGGGAGGCAATCAGCCCCAGCATTTT. Translating gives CASSGGGNQPQHF.

The genes are TRBV5-1 and TRBJ2-2; 7 bases map to TRBD1. This CDR3 region has 13 residues. CDR1 SGHRS and CDR2 YFSETQ come from the germline V gene. Trimming at V came to 9 bases and at J to 1 base, leaving 3 bases not matched to a gene. The CDR3 sequence: CANRQGNTGELFF. The CDR3 DNA reads as TGCGCCAACAGACAGGGGAACACCGGGGAGCTGTTTTTT.

The V gene is TRBV21-1, the J gene TRBJ2-3; the DNA was not compared with TRBD1, the D call given in the table. TRBV21-1 is termed a pseudogene. The CDR3 runs 16 residues. This CDR3 reads CASSKETGGKTDTQYF. The CDR3 DNA reads TGTGCCAGCAGCAAAGAAACAGGGGGTAAGACAGATACGCAGTATTTT.